Listed below are T cell receptor beta chains from one sample, sequenced in a study of blood T cells in healthy people across ages. TCRdb re-called the 5' RACE reads with MiXCR, one entry per CDR3 protein. The sample has around 1,800,000 distinct CDR3 sequences, more than 35% seen once. Source material: blood. Receptor source: a human donor in good health. Each CDR3 is given with its conserved first and last residue. The D gene is left open where the match is weak. Part of the rows lack a size; the others show once, few, many or a class for expanded clones.

V	J	D	size	length	DNA	CDR3
TRBV6-1	TRBJ2-7	.	.	15	TGTGCCAGCAGTGAAGAAGTCGAGGGTTCCTACGAGCAGTACTTC	CASSEEVEGSYEQYF
TRBV20-1	TRBJ2-5	TRBD1	.	14	TGCAGTGCTACCAAGACAGGGAATTCAGAGACCCAGTACTTC	CSATKTGNSETQYF
TRBV27	TRBJ1-2	.	.	14	TGTGCCAGCAGTTCGCCCTCAACAGGGAAGGGCTACACCTTC	CASSSPSTGKGYTF
TRBV7-8	TRBJ2-1	TRBD2	few	15	TGTGCCAGCAGCTTGGAGCGGGGGGCCGTCAATGAGCAATTCTTC	CASSLERGAVNEQFF
TRBV29-1	TRBJ2-2	TRBD1	few	15	TGCAGCGTTGAGCAGGGACAGGGGGTGGCCGGGGAGCTGTTTTTT	CSVEQGQGVAGELFF
TRBV9	TRBJ2-3	.	.	14	TGTGCCAGCAGCGTGGGACTTCGGACAGATACGCAGTATTTT	CASSVGLRTDTQYF
TRBV28	TRBJ2-7	TRBD2	few	13	TGTGCCATCCGACGGGGGGGCCTCTACGAGCAGTACTTC	CAIRRGGLYEQYF
TRBV20-1	TRBJ2-5	TRBD2	few	16	TGCAGTGCTAGAGATCCGTGGAGGGGCGGGGGAGAGACCCAGTACTTC	CSARDPWRGGGETQYF
TRBV7-2	TRBJ2-3	.	.	16	TGTGCCAGCAGCTTAGTTGGGTTAGGGATAGGAGATACGCAGTATTTT	CASSLVGLGIGDTQYF
TRBV9	TRBJ2-7	.	.	14	TGTGCCAGCAGCGTAGCTTGGGGTAACTACGAGCAGTACTTC	CASSVAWGNYEQYF
TRBV7-2	TRBJ2-5	TRBD2	.	16	TGTGCCAGCAGCACATCTAGCGGGGGGTATGGTGGGACCCAGTACTTC	CASSTSSGGYGGTQYF
TRBV7-2	TRBJ2-7	TRBD2	few	17	TGTGCCAGCAGCCCCGGGAGGGCCCCATTGAGCTCCTACGAGCAGTACTTC	CASSPGRAPLSSYEQYF
TRBV7-2	TRBJ2-1	.	.	15	TGTGCCAGCAGCTTAGGTAACATTATGGGAAATGAGCAGTTCTTC	CASSLGNIMGNEQFF
TRBV29-1	TRBJ2-7	TRBD1	few	15	TGCAGCGTTGAAGCTGGGACAGGGGGCTCGTACGAGCAGTACTTC	CSVEAGTGGSYEQYF
TRBV7-6	TRBJ1-2	.	.	16	TGTGCCAGCAGCTTAGCGGAACAGGTTCGAACCTATGGCTACACCTTC	CASSLAEQVRTYGYTF
TRBV7-3	TRBJ2-5	.	many	15	TGTGCCAGCAGCTTTGGTACGGGGGTGAGAGAGACCCAGTACTTC	CASSFGTGVRETQYF
TRBV20-1	TRBJ2-1	TRBD2	few	18	TGCAGTGCTAGAGAAGGACTAGCGGGGCTGGACTCCTACAATGAGCAGTTCTTC	CSAREGLAGLDSYNEQFF
TRBV12-3/TRBV12-4	TRBJ2-7	TRBD1	.	15	TGTGCCAGCAGTTTAGAGGGGGCGGATGACTACGAGCAGTACTTC	CASSLEGADDYEQYF
TRBV10-3	TRBJ2-1	.	.	15	TGTGCCATCAGTGATATTAATAAGGGGTTCAATGAGCAGTTCTTC	CAISDINKGFNEQFF
TRBV7-2	TRBJ1-5	.	.	16	TGTGCCAGCAGCCCGCGGGTCACCCCAGGGTTCCAGCCCCAGCATTTT	CASSPRVTPGFQPQHF
TRBV25-1	TRBJ1-6	.	few	15	TGTGCCAGCAGAGACCGGAGCTCCTATAATTCACCCCTCCACTTT	CASRDRSSYNSPLHF